Included here is one T cell receptor (beta chain) sequence, with context. Its target is not known. The V gene end was trimmed by 8 bases and the J gene end by 5 bases; junction bases not matched to a gene: 9. This CDR3 region has 14 residues. Germline V gene data show CDR1 as SEHNR and CDR2 as FQNEAQ (reference sequence). The sample originates from a study of cytomegalovirus exposure and HLA in healthy donors. Libraries were prepared by immunoSEQ multiplex PCR; TCRdb keeps only in-frame clonotypes and omits some of them. The sample contains 150,000 or so clones, 89% of which appear only once. Study results and limitations: One later analysis, an examination of the 120 or so validation repertoires, found that first-cohort TCR clusters tended to co-occur in them. A few chains tied to CMV proved CMV antigen-specific in vitro. Rare TCR sequences predominated, though certain public TCRs were found in many donors.

Sequencing was done on a sample of PBMCs. The TCR sequence derives from a woman younger than 35 in good health and CMV-seronegative. The chain links TRBV7-9 to TRBJ1-1, with 9 bases aligning to TRBD1. This CDR3 reads CASGEQGAVTEAFF. The CDR3 nucleotides read TGTGCCAGCGGCGAACAGGGGGCAGTGACTGAAGCTTTCTTT.